The present TCR beta chain was sequenced within a study of shared clonotypes between healthy human individuals. In the study overall: Donors were a couple of women and a few men aged 18 to 49. Three plates each covered CD4 naive and memory; CD8 naive two, CD8 memory one.

Profiling relied on immunoSEQ multiplex PCR, and the TCRdb table lists in-frame clones only, not all of them. The repertoire holds almost 700,000 clones, with about 91% as singletons. It was CD45RO-negative cells, positively selected for CCR7, that made up naive CD8 cells, with terminally differentiated effector memory CD45RA+ cells excluded. V was cut by 5 bases and J by 1 base, with 14 bases left in between. There are 15 residues in the CDR3. The germline gives CDR1 SEHNR, CDR2 FQNEAQ (reference sequence). The source is a man aged 25-40 years in good health. The sequenced sample was naive CD8+ T cells sorted from blood. This chain links TRBV7-9 with TRBJ1-1, with TRBD1 as a possible D gene (6 bases). The CDR3 reads CASSPGQTRNTEAFF. The CDR3 coding sequence is TGTGCCAGCAGCCCCGGACAGACTCGGAACACTGAAGCTTTCTTT.